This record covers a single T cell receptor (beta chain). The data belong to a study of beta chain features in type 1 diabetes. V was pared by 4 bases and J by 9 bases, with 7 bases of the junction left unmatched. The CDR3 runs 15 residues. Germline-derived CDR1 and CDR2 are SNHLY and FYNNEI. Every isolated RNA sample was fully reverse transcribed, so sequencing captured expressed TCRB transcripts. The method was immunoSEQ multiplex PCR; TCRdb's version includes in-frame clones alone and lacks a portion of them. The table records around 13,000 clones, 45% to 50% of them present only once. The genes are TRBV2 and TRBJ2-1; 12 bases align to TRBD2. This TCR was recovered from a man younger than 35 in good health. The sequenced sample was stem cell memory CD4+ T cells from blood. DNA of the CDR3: TGTGCCAGCAGTGCCTCTAGCGGGGGGGCTGCTGAGCAGTTCTTC. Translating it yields CASSASSGGAAEQFF.